Listed here are 27 T cell receptor beta chains from one sample, sequenced in a study of response to subunit inactivated influenza vaccine. TCRdb recomputed calls from the RT-PCR reads with MiXCR, one row per CDR3 protein. The sample consists of 610,000 or so distinct CDR3 sequences, 14% of them appearing once. The specimen was PBMCs from blood, collected roughly 13 days after vaccination. Source of these receptors: a man aged 50-59 years who received an inactivated influenza vaccine.

A word on this clonotype: At one end the junction does not follow the germline gene, possibly because of a read error. The chain recombines TRBV3-1 with TRBJ2-1; D gene ambiguous. Germline loops: CDR1 LGHDT, CDR2 YNNKEL (reference sequence). The length of the CDR3 is 16 residues. In DNA form, the CDR3 reads TGTGCCAGCAGCCAAGTGTGGCAGGTCTCCTACAAAGAGCAGTTCTTC. Its translation is CASSQVWQVSYKEQFF.

The CDR3 coding sequence is TGTGCCAGCAGCTCTTCAGGGGGCCGCACAGATACGCAGTATTTT. The encoded protein is CASSSSGGRTDTQYF. The chain recombines TRBV7-2 with TRBJ2-3; 8 positions match TRBD1. The V gene's germline CDR1 is SGHTA and CDR2 FQGNSA. Trimming removed 4 bases from V and 1 base from J; junction bases left unmatched: 4. CDR3 length: 15 residues.

This sequence joins TRBV5-1 and TRBJ2-5; TRBD2 matches 10 bases. V gave up 1 base and J gave up 4 bases; unmatched junction bases: 4. This CDR3 region has 15 residues. Germline CDR1 reads SGHRS; CDR2 reads YFSETQ. CDR3 bases: TGCGCCAGCAGCTTGTCTAGCGGGAGTGCAGAGACCCAGTACTTC. It translates to CASSLSSGSAETQYF.

This chain links TRBV12-3 or TRBV12-4 with TRBJ2-7, with D tentatively TRBD1 (6 bases). Deletions cut 3 bases from V and 5 bases from J, with 14 bases between. The CDR3 runs 14 residues. The CDR3 nucleotides are TGTGCCAGCAGTTTTAACAGGGAGAGGCACGAGCAGTACTTC. Its translation: CASSFNRERHEQYF.

This clonotype has a handful of counts. The chain links TRBV24-1 to TRBJ2-1; 8 nucleotides align to TRBD2. The CDR3 runs 15 residues. Losses at the gene ends were 4 bases for V and 8 bases for J; bases not matched to a gene: 9. Germline V lookup: CDR1 KGHDR, CDR2 SFDVKD. This chain's CDR3 is CATSDRSGSLYEQFF. In DNA form, the CDR3 reads TGTGCCACCAGTGACCGGAGCGGGAGTTTGTATGAGCAGTTCTTC.

This CDR3 reads CASSLVRGLMETQYF. CDR3 nucleotide sequence: TGTGCCAGCAGTTTAGTCAGGGGGCTAATGGAGACCCAGTACTTC. This sequence joins TRBV27 and TRBJ2-5, with 8 bases aligning to TRBD1. The germline CDR1 and CDR2 sequences are MNHEY and SMNVEV (reference sequence). The CDR3 loop spans 15 amino acids. Germline trimming cut 2 bases from V and 5 bases from J; bases unmatched to any gene: 7.

This clonotype has more than one count but fewer than ten. The gene calls are TRBV29-1 and TRBJ2-4; D perhaps matches TRBD1 (5 bases). V gave up 7 bases and J gave up 8 bases, with 15 bases separating them. CDR1 is SQVTM, CDR2 ANQGSEA, per germline. The CDR3 is 12 amino acids. The CDR3 sequence: CSAEEGEHIQYF. The CDR3 DNA reads as TGCAGCGCCGAGGAAGGGGAACACATTCAGTACTTC.

This clonotype was found a few times. The gene calls are TRBV10-3 and TRBJ2-1, with D possibly being TRBD2 (5 bases). The length of the CDR3 is 15 residues. V was trimmed by 6 bases and J by 0 bases, leaving 12 bases between them. Per germline, CDR1 ENHRY and CDR2 SYGVKD. The CDR3 sequence: CAIRFGVSSYNEQFF. The CDR3 DNA follows: TGTGCCATCAGGTTCGGGGTGAGCTCCTACAATGAGCAGTTCTTC.

The V and J genes are TRBV12-3 or TRBV12-4 and TRBJ1-5; the D is unclear. There are 14 residues in the CDR3. V dropped 5 bases and J dropped 3 bases, with 11 bases sitting between them. In DNA, the CDR3 is TGTGCCAGCAGTGCCCAGACACTCAATCAGCCCCAGCATTTT. Its translation is CASSAQTLNQPQHF.

Only a few counts were recorded for this clonotype. This chain joins TRBV19 and TRBJ2-2; 8 bases are shared with TRBD1. The V segment lost 6 bases and the J segment 7 bases; nucleotides outside the gene matches: 4. Looked up from germline, CDR1 is LNHDA and CDR2 is SQIVND (reference sequence). This CDR3 has 13 amino acids. The DNA for the CDR3 is TGTGCCAGTAGAGCAGGGGGCGTCGGGGAGCTGTTTTTT. Protein: CASRAGGVGELFF. The variable domain in full, with the rest retrieved from reference TRBV19 and TRBJ2-2, is DGGITQSPKYLFRKEGQNVTLSCEQNLNHDAMYWYRQDPGQGLRLIYYSQIVNDFQKGDIAEGYSVSREKKESFPLTVTSAQKNPTAFYLCASRAGGVGELFFGEGSRLTVL.

The J gene is TRBJ2-1, the V gene TRBV28, with D tentatively TRBD2 (7 bases). Germline V gives CDR1 MDHEN, CDR2 SYDVKM. Trimming pared 1 base from V and 6 bases from J, leaving 10 bases between. The CDR3 spans 14 residues. The CDR3 loop reads CASSLLGGRNEQFF. The CDR3 nucleotides are TGTGCCAGCAGTTTATTGGGGGGGCGCAATGAGCAGTTCTTC. Using reference TRBV28 and TRBJ2-1 for the parts outside the CDR3, the full variable domain is DVKVTQSSRYLVKRTGEKVFLECVQDMDHENMFWYRQDPGLGLRLIYFSYDVKMKEKGDIPEGYSVSREKKERFSLILESASTNQTSMYLCASSLLGGRNEQFFGPGTRLTVL.

This clonotype showed up just a few times. This sequence joins TRBV20-1 and TRBJ1-1, with a tentative D call TRBD1 (5 bases). Trimming stripped 6 bases from V and 7 bases from J, with 12 bases between. This CDR3 is built from 11 residues. CDR1 is DFQATT, CDR2 SNEGSKA, per germline (reference sequence). CDR3 in DNA: TGCAGTGCCCTAGGGGACCTTGAAGCTTTCTTT. It specifies CSALGDLEAFF.

The rearrangement joins TRBV4-1 to TRBJ2-2; D not resolved. This CDR3 is 15 amino acids long. Trimming cost V 2 bases and J 2 bases, with 9 bases left between them. Germline V gene sequence: CDR1 MGHRA, CDR2 YSYEKL. CDR3 region: CASSQIRSNTGELFF. The CDR3 DNA is TGCGCCAGCAGCCAAATAAGGAGTAACACCGGGGAGCTGTTTTTT.

This clonotype was seen a few times. This chain joins TRBV5-6 and TRBJ1-4, with no clear D. Trimming stripped 4 bases from V and 0 bases from J, with 10 bases between. The CDR3 length is 15 residues. Germline CDR1 is SGHDT and CDR2 is YYEEEE. In DNA, the CDR3 is TGTGCCAGCAGCCTCCGGGGTTCAACTAATGAAAAACTGTTTTTT. Its translation: CASSLRGSTNEKLFF.

The sample holds many counts of this clonotype. The chain links TRBV20-1 to TRBJ2-1, with 8 bases fitting TRBD1. The CDR3 length is 13 residues. Germline V gene data show CDR1 as DFQATT and CDR2 as SNEGSKA (reference sequence). Unmatched junction bases numbered 9, after V lost 7 bases and J lost 7 bases. CDR3 loop: CSVPSDRENEQFF. Here the CDR3 DNA reads TGCAGTGTTCCGTCGGACAGGGAGAATGAGCAGTTCTTC.

This chain links TRBV10-3 with TRBJ1-1, with 10 bases fitting TRBD1. In germline, CDR1 is ENHRY, CDR2 SYGVKD. After removal of 0 bases from V and 4 bases from J, the junction contained 2 bases not matched to a gene. The CDR3 loop spans 15 amino acids. For the CDR3, the DNA is TGTGCCATCAGTGAGTCTGGGACAGGGGCCACTGAAGCTTTCTTT. As protein: CAISESGTGATEAFF.

The chain is built from TRBV20-1 and TRBJ2-7, with a possible D match to TRBD2 (5 bases). The CDR3 runs to 13 residues. The V end lost 3 bases, the J end lost 6 bases, and 15 bases lay between the germline ends. The V gene's germline CDR1 is DFQATT and CDR2 SNEGSKA (reference sequence). CDR3 coding DNA: TGCAGTGCTAGCTATCTAGCCTCGCGCGAGCAGTACTTC. Translating gives CSASYLASREQYF.

V gene TRBV7-8 combines with J gene TRBJ2-1, with 8 bases lining up with TRBD2. The ends lost 1 base at V and 10 bases at J; junction bases unmatched: 6. Germline CDR1 reads SGHVS; CDR2 reads FQNEAQ. The CDR3 loop spans 14 amino acids. This chain's CDR3 is CASSLVSLAGEQFF. For the CDR3, the DNA is TGTGCCAGCAGCTTAGTCTCCTTAGCGGGGGAGCAGTTCTTC.

The chain uses TRBV3-1 and TRBJ2-5; TRBD1 matches 8 bases. Germline lookup yields CDR1 LGHDT and CDR2 YNNKEL (reference sequence). The CDR3 covers 16 residues. The ends lost 3 bases at V and 2 bases at J; junction bases unmatched: 8. The DNA of the CDR3 is TGTGCCAGCAGCCATCTGGCAGGGGGCCTTCAAGAGACCCAGTACTTC. It specifies CASSHLAGGLQETQYF.

The chain uses TRBV29-1 and TRBJ2-3; D unclear. The germline V and J ends were trimmed by 4 bases and 3 bases, with 8 bases remaining between them. From germline, CDR1 is SQVTM and CDR2 ANQGSEA. This CDR3 has 12 amino acids. The CDR3 is CSVVDGTDTQYF. The CDR3 bases are TGCAGCGTTGTGGACGGGACAGATACGCAGTATTTT.

The genes are TRBV28 and TRBJ2-7; no reliable D call. V was cut by 3 bases and J by 2 bases, with 11 bases left in between. Germline V gene sequence: CDR1 MDHEN, CDR2 SYDVKM. There are 14 residues in the CDR3. CDR3 bases: TGTGCCAGCAGTTTTACCGGGCCGACCTACGAGCAGTACTTC. Protein product: CASSFTGPTYEQYF.

This clonotype was seen a handful of times. The J gene is TRBJ2-6, the V gene TRBV6-1; 9 nucleotides agree with TRBD1. CDR1 MNHNS and CDR2 SASEGT come from the germline V gene. With V trimmed by 7 bases and J by 2 bases, 3 bases remained unmatched. There are 15 residues in the CDR3. The CDR3: CASTRQGAGANVLTF. The CDR3 DNA sequence: TGTGCCAGCACCAGACAGGGGGCTGGGGCCAACGTCCTGACTTTC.

Details on this clonotype: At one of its ends the junction is not consistent with the germline gene, which may arise from a read error. This chain links TRBV30 with TRBJ2-5, with TRBD2 as a possible D gene (7 bases). The CDR3 sequence is 14 residues long. CDR1 is GTSNPN, CDR2 SVGIG, per germline (reference sequence). Here the CDR3 DNA reads TGTGCCTGTATCCCAACCCAAGGGGGGGAGACCCGGTACTTC. Amino acids: CACIPTQGGETRYF.

This clonotype occurred a few times. The rearrangement links TRBV5-4 to TRBJ1-1, with a tentative D call TRBD1 (6 bases). The length of the CDR3 is 14 residues. Germline CDR1 reads SGHNT; CDR2 reads YYREEE (reference sequence). The V end was cut by 2 bases, the J end by 7 bases, with 15 bases between. CDR3 DNA sequence: TGTGCCAGCAGCTTCACGCAGGGGTCTAATGAAGCTTTCTTT. Its translation is CASSFTQGSNEAFF.

There are a few counts of this clonotype. This chain joins TRBV20-1 and TRBJ1-1; D gene unclear. CDR1 is DFQATT, CDR2 SNEGSKA, per germline (reference sequence). This CDR3 is built from 13 residues. Trimming took 4 bases from V and 3 from J, leaving 12 bases between them. CDR3 amino acids: CSAKRGFDTEAFF. CDR3 DNA: TGCAGTGCTAAACGAGGATTTGACACTGAAGCTTTCTTT.

This clonotype was observed a handful of times. The chain uses TRBV20-1 and TRBJ2-1, with 15 bases fitting TRBD2. This CDR3 contains 15 residues. V was clipped by 4 bases and J by 9 bases; unmatched bases: 7. Germline CDR1 is DFQATT and CDR2 is SNEGSKA (reference sequence). CDR3 DNA sequence: TGCAGTGCTATTGGACTAGCGGGGGGGCGTAGTGAGCAGTTCTTC. Its translation: CSAIGLAGGRSEQFF.

Ten or more counts support this clonotype. The rearrangement joins TRBV5-1 to TRBJ1-3, with D uncertain. V lost 0 bases to trimming and J lost 5 bases, with 6 bases between them. The CDR3 totals 13 residues. Germline-derived CDR1 and CDR2 are SGHRS and YFSETQ. The CDR3 loop is CASSLDWRNTIYF. CDR3 coding DNA: TGCGCCAGCAGCTTGGATTGGAGAAACACCATATATTTT.